One sample yielded the 13 T cell receptor beta chains listed below, sequenced in a study of vaccination and CD4 T cells after COVID-19. Their antigens are not known. CD4+ T cells that had been cultured provided DNA sequenced with the Oncomine TCR Beta short-read assay. TCRdb recomputed calls from the PCR reads with MiXCR, one row per CDR3 protein. The sample consists of fewer than 20,000 distinct CDR3 sequences, about 53% of them appearing once. Treatment indicated: roughly ten-day PBMC culture with coronavirus spike peptide pools or control peptides (ViraFEST assay). The sequenced sample was cultured CD4+ T cells from blood, obtained after SARS-CoV-2 vaccination. Every receptor here comes from a human donor with COVID-19.

V usage is TRBV5-1 and J usage is TRBJ1-2; 7 positions match TRBD1. The J segment lost 8 bases and the V segment lost 2 bases, leaving 9 bases of the junction unmatched. This CDR3 region has 14 residues. Germline V lookup: CDR1 SGHRS, CDR2 YFSETQ. CDR3 in DNA: TGCGCCAGCAGCTTTCAGCGGCAGGGGGACGGCTACACCTTC. As protein: CASSFQRQGDGYTF.

This chain connects TRBV28 to TRBJ1-5, with D unclear. The V gene lost 1 base and the J gene lost 6 bases, with 10 bases spanning the gap. Germline values: CDR1 MDHEN, CDR2 SYDVKM. The CDR3 extends over 14 amino acids. For the CDR3, the DNA is TGTGCCAGCAGTTTATTGGGGATCGGTCAGCCCCAGCATTTT. This gives the protein CASSLLGIGQPQHF. The full variable domain, its missing parts supplied by reference TRBV28 and TRBJ1-5, is DVKVTQSSRYLVKRTGEKVFLECVQDMDHENMFWYRQDPGLGLRLIYFSYDVKMKEKGDIPEGYSVSREKKERFSLILESASTNQTSMYLCASSLLGIGQPQHFGDGTRLSIL.

The rearrangement links TRBV11-3 to TRBJ1-2; D is unresolved. Germline CDR1 SGHNT, CDR2 YENEEA. This CDR3 has 12 amino acids. The germline V and J ends were trimmed by 5 bases and 8 bases, with 12 bases remaining between them. The CDR3 coding sequence is TGTGCCAGCAGCCGGGATAAAATGGGCTACACCTTC. Its translation: CASSRDKMGYTF. The entire variable domain, with the rest obtained from reference TRBV11-3 and TRBJ1-2, is as follows: EAGVVQSPRYKIIEKKQPVAFWCNPISGHNTLYWYLQNLGQGPELLIRYENEEAVDDSQLPKDRFSAERLKGVDSTLKIQPAELGDSAVYLCASSRDKMGYTFGSGTRLTVV.

The J gene is TRBJ1-5, the V gene TRBV19; possible D gene TRBD1, 6 bases. Germline CDR1 reads LNHDA; CDR2 reads SQIVND (reference sequence). CDR3 length: 15 amino acids. The V end was cut by 7 bases, the J end by 6 bases, with 19 bases between. The CDR3 DNA sequence: TGTGCCAGTACCTTGAAACAGGGAGTTGGTCAGCCCCAGCATTTT. Its protein is CASTLKQGVGQPQHF.

This chain connects TRBV4-1 to TRBJ1-2; D may be TRBD1 (5 bases). Trimming took 1 base from V and 4 from J, leaving 10 bases between them. The germline gives CDR1 MGHRA, CDR2 YSYEKL. The CDR3 is made up of 14 amino acids. CDR3 amino acids: CASSQGRGSYGYTF. The CDR3 nucleotides are TGCGCCAGCAGCCAAGGGAGGGGTAGCTATGGCTACACCTTC.

J is TRBJ1-2 and V is TRBV5-4; perhaps TRBD1 as D (5 bases). V was trimmed by 2 bases and J by 3 bases, leaving 8 bases between them. The germline V gene has CDR1 SGHNT and CDR2 YYREEE (reference sequence). CDR3 length: 13 amino acids. The CDR3: CASSFSRDYGYTF. CDR3 bases: TGTGCCAGCAGCTTTAGCAGGGACTATGGCTACACCTTC.

The rearrangement joins TRBV6-1 to TRBJ1-5; 10 nucleotides line up with TRBD1. V was pared by 5 bases and J by 5 bases, with 6 bases of the junction left unmatched. Germline lookup yields CDR1 MNHNS and CDR2 SASEGT. This CDR3 is built from 15 residues. The CDR3 sequence: CASSRTGTGDQPQHF. CDR3 DNA sequence: TGTGCCAGCAGTCGGACCGGGACAGGGGATCAGCCCCAGCATTTT.

V and J are TRBV19 and TRBJ1-6; D not certain. CDR3 size: 12 residues. V shed 7 bases and J shed 7 bases, with 8 bases lying between them. Germline CDR1 and CDR2: LNHDA and SQIVND (reference sequence). The CDR3 spells CASNVFNSPLHF. The CDR3 DNA reads TGTGCCAGTAATGTCTTCAATTCACCCCTCCACTTT.

V usage is TRBV5-6 and J usage is TRBJ2-1; D gene ambiguous. The V gene lost 0 bases and the J gene lost 8 bases, with 6 bases spanning the gap. Germline CDR1 and CDR2: SGHDT and YYEEEE. The CDR3 covers 12 residues. CDR3 residues: CASSLDSDEQFF. The CDR3 DNA follows: TGTGCCAGCAGCTTGGACTCGGATGAGCAGTTCTTC.

This clonotype was counted only a few times. V usage is TRBV20-1 and J usage is TRBJ2-7; 7 nucleotides line up with TRBD2. The V and J ends lost 4 bases and 4 bases, in that order; junction bases with no gene match: 10. Germline V gene lookup returns CDR1 DFQATT and CDR2 SNEGSKA (reference sequence). The CDR3 is made up of 14 amino acids. Here the CDR3 DNA reads TGCAGTGCTAAGGGAGGACTAGGAAAATACGAGCAGTACTTC. This encodes CSAKGGLGKYEQYF.

This clonotype has only one observation. The CDR3 loop reads CATKPLDDQETQYF. The CDR3 nucleotides read TGTGCCACAAAGCCCCTAGACGACCAAGAGACCCAGTACTTC. The V gene is TRBV12-3 or TRBV12-4, the J gene TRBJ2-5; D is undetermined. The V end was cut by 10 bases, the J end by 0 bases, with 15 bases between. The CDR3 covers 14 residues.

The V gene is TRBV6-5, the J gene TRBJ1-2; the D gene is possibly TRBD1 (5 bases). V was shortened by 0 bases and J by 4 bases, with 12 bases between the two germline ends. The CDR3 sequence is 15 residues long. CDR1 is MNHEY and CDR2 is SVGAGI in the germline V gene. The CDR3 here is CASSYSIGTVYGYTF. The CDR3 DNA reads TGTGCCAGCAGTTACTCGATTGGGACGGTCTATGGCTACACCTTC.

Only a few counts were recorded for this clonotype. This rearrangement joins TRBV7-8 to TRBJ2-3; D might be TRBD2 (6 bases). The CDR3 runs 12 residues. V was pared by 7 bases and J by 5 bases, with 10 bases between. Germline assignment: CDR1 SGHVS and CDR2 FQNEAQ. CDR3 loop: CASTSGGDTQYF. DNA for the CDR3: TGTGCCAGCACATCCGGGGGAGATACGCAGTATTTT.